This T cell receptor beta chain came from a study of blood T cells in healthy people across ages. The study's findings and limits: Naive CD4+ cell counts and diversity both ran higher in long-lived than in aged donors.

For the second PCR, which ran for about 7 to 11 cycles, a sample-barcoded 5' primer and a J-beta primer mix were used. TCRdb re-derived calls from the 5' RACE reads in MiXCR, one entry per CDR3 protein. The table includes approximately 800,000 distinct CDR3 sequences, roughly 56% detected once. This clonotype was counted ten times or more. Its antigen is not known. With 2 bases removed from V and 2 bases from J, the gap between germline ends came to 11 bases. CDR3 length: 14 amino acids. Germline V gene sequence: CDR1 SGHDT, CDR2 YYEEEE. The sample consisted of blood. The source of this sequence is a man aged 35 to 55 in good health. The J gene is TRBJ2-7, the V gene TRBV5-6, with D unresolved. The CDR3 loop reads CASSFRDPPYEQYF. The CDR3 DNA follows: TGTGCCAGCAGCTTCCGTGACCCCCCCTACGAGCAGTACTTC.